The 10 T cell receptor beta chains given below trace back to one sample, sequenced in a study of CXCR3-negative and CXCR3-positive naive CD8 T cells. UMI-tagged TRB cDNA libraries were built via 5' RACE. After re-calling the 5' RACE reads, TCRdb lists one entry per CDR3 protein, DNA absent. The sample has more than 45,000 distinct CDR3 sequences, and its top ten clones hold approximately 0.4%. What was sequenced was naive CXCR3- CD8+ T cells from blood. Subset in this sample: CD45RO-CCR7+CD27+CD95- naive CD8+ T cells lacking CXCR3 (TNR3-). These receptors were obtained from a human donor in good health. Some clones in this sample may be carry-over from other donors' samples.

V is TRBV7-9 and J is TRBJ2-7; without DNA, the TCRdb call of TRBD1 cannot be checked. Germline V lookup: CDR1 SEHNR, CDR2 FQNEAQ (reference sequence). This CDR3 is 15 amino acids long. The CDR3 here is CASSRSSDRTYEQYF.

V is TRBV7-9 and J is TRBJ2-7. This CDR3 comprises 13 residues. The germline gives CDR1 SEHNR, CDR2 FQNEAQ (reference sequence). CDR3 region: CASSLRQQYEQYF.

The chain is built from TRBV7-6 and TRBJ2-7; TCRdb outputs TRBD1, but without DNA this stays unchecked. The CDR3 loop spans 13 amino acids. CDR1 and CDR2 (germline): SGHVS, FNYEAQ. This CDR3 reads CASSAGQGNEQYF.

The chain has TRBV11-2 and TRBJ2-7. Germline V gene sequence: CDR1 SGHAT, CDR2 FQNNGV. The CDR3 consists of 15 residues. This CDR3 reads CASSLGYSTTYEQYF.

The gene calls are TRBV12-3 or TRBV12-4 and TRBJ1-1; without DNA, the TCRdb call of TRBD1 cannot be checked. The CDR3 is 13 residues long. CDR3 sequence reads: CASTPGQNTEAFF.

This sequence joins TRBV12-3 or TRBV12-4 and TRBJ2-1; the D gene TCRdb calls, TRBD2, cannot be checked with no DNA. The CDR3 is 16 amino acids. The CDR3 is CASSPPQRGGLHEQFF.

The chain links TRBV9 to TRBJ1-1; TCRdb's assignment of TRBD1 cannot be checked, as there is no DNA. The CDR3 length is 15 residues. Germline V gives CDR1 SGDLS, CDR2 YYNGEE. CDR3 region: CASSVDGGRNTEAFF.

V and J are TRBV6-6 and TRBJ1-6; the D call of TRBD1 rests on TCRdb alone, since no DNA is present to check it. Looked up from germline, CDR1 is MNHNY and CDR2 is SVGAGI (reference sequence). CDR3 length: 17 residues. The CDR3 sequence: CASSYSEATGESSPLHF.

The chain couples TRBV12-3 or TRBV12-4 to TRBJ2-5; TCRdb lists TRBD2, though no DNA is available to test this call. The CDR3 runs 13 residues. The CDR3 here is CASTPGLEESQYF.

The CDR3 sequence: CASSLAELPYEQYF. V and J are TRBV7-6 and TRBJ2-7. Germline CDR1 reads SGHVS; CDR2 reads FNYEAQ. The CDR3 is 14 residues long.